A single sample gave rise to the 10 T cell receptor beta chains below, sequenced in a study of blood T cell repertoires in COVID-19. The data were produced by immunoSEQ multiplex PCR, yet TCRdb's version contains in-frame clones alone and is incomplete. The table includes 130,000 or so clones, 85% to 90% detected once. Sequenced material: peripheral blood. These receptors were obtained from a man aged 65 to 85 with active or convalescent COVID-19.

V gene TRBV11-2 combines with J gene TRBJ2-1, with 7 positions matching TRBD1. Germline V gives CDR1 SGHAT, CDR2 FQNNGV. The junction had 7 bases not matched to a gene; V was cut back by 5 bases and J by 6 bases. The CDR3 has 14 residues. The chain's CDR3 is CASSATDRVNEQFF. The CDR3 nucleotides read TGTGCCAGCAGCGCAACCGACAGGGTCAATGAGCAGTTCTTC.

On this clone itself: The junction does not match germline at one end; this may be a read error. CDR3 protein: CASSLLPIGLSHEQYF. The DNA for the CDR3 is TGTGCCAGCAGCTTATTACCCATTGGGCTCTCCCACGAGCAGTACTTC. The gene calls are TRBV7-3 and TRBJ2-7; D unresolved. The CDR3 runs 16 residues. Germline V lookup: CDR1 SGHTA, CDR2 FQGTGA.

The chain carries TRBV7-2 and TRBJ2-5; no clear D. The germline V gene has CDR1 SGHTA and CDR2 FQGNSA. With 3 bases removed from V and 1 base from J, the gap between germline ends came to 9 bases. The CDR3 runs to 14 residues. The CDR3 sequence is CASSFRTAQETQYF. The CDR3 bases are TGTGCCAGCAGCTTTAGAACAGCCCAAGAGACCCAGTACTTC. Variable domain in full (rest from reference TRBV7-2 and TRBJ2-5): GAGVSQSPSNKVTEKGKDVELRCDPISGHTALYWYRQSLGQGLEFLIYFQGNSAPDKSGLPSDRFSAERTGGSVSTLTIQRTQQEDSAVYLCASSFRTAQETQYFGPGTRLLVL.

The chain joins TRBV27 to TRBJ2-7; the match to TRBD2 covers 7 bases. The germline gives CDR1 MNHEY, CDR2 SMNVEV (reference sequence). The CDR3 runs to 15 residues. V shed 7 bases and J 0 bases; nucleotides not matched to a gene: 9. The chain's CDR3 is CASTPRAGYSYEQYF. The CDR3 nucleotides read TGTGCCAGCACCCCCCGAGCGGGATACTCCTACGAGCAGTACTTC.

As concerns this clone: The sample contains more than one DNA sequence encoding this CDR3. CDR3 in DNA: TGTGCCAGCAGTATAGCGGGGGGCTCCTACAATGAGCAGTTCTTC. It translates to CASSIAGGSYNEQFF. The chain combines TRBV6-5 with TRBJ2-1; TRBD2 agrees at 10 bases. The CDR3 is made up of 15 amino acids. The germline V gene encodes CDR1 MNHEY and CDR2 SVGAGI. V lost 5 bases and J lost 0; bases outside the gene matches: 1.

The rearrangement uses TRBV28 and TRBJ2-3, with TRBD1 identical over 7 bases. Germline CDR1 and CDR2: MDHEN and SYDVKM. V was pared by 7 bases and J by 4 bases, with 2 bases of the junction left unmatched. This CDR3 is built from 12 residues. DNA for the CDR3: TGTGCCAGCAACACAGGGGCAGATACGCAGTATTTT. This sequence encodes CASNTGADTQYF.

The chain has TRBV20-1 and TRBJ2-7; 7 nucleotides line up with TRBD1. This CDR3 spans 16 amino acids. Germline CDR1 is DFQATT and CDR2 is SNEGSKA (reference sequence). V shed 4 bases, J shed 1 base, and the junction held 13 bases outside the gene matches. Here the CDR3 reads CSATDPGQRKSYEQYF. DNA of the CDR3: TGCAGTGCTACTGACCCGGGACAGCGTAAATCCTACGAGCAGTACTTC.

The chain links TRBV14 to TRBJ1-6, with D perhaps TRBD1 (5 bases). Germline V lookup: CDR1 SGHDN, CDR2 FVKESK. The CDR3 is made up of 16 amino acids. V lost 1 base and J 9 bases, leaving 16 bases between the germline ends. CDR3 loop: CASSQGGVGRGSPLHF. As DNA, the CDR3 is TGTGCCAGCAGCCAAGGGGGGGTTGGCCGCGGTTCACCCCTCCACTTT.

This clone was detected a few times. The chain employs TRBV13 and TRBJ1-1, with 8 positions matching TRBD1. Germline CDR1 PRHDT, CDR2 FYEKMQ (reference sequence). Trimming took 6 bases from V and 1 from J; bases not matched to a gene: 1. The length of the CDR3 is 13 residues. The CDR3 DNA reads as TGTGCCAGCAGAGGACAGGGGAACACTGAAGCTTTCTTT. Translating gives CASRGQGNTEAFF.

This clone has a single count. The identical CDR3 is also encoded by other nucleotide sequences in the sample. The rearrangement uses TRBV3-1 (or the pseudogene TRBV3-2) and TRBJ2-1; D is possibly TRBD2 (6 bases). V was pared by 1 base and J by 0 bases, with 7 bases between. CDR1 is LGHDT, CDR2 YNNKEL, per germline (reference sequence). The CDR3 contains 15 residues. DNA for the CDR3: TGTGCCAGCAGCCAAGTCGGGGGCTCCTACAATGAGCAGTTCTTC. It yields the protein CASSQVGGSYNEQFF.